The clone carrying this T cell receptor (beta chain) showed up just a few times. CDR3 length equals 16 residues. Germline V CDR1 and CDR2: MNHEY, SVGAGI. V was pared by 2 bases and J by 6 bases, with 4 bases of the junction left unmatched. This record belongs to a study of blood T cell repertoires in COVID-19. In the study overall: Sample material is recorded as cDNA or gDNA derived from T cells, B-cell-depleted T cells, or PBMCs.

The repertoire was sequenced with immunoSEQ multiplex PCR; TCRdb's copy has only in-frame clones and lacks some. The data show tens of thousands of clones, approximately 85% seen once. The sequence was obtained from a human donor in a cohort sampled during active COVID-19. The sample consisted of peripheral blood. V is TRBV6-5 and J is TRBJ2-2; 12 positions agree with TRBD2. CDR3: CASSYRTSGDSGELFF. CDR3 coding DNA: TGTGCCAGCAGTTACAGGACTAGCGGGGATTCCGGGGAGCTGTTTTTT.